Presented here are 5 T cell receptor beta chains from one specimen sequenced in a study of identical twins. One entry per CDR3 protein results from TCRdb running MiXCR on the 5' RACE reads. The data hold a few hundred thousand distinct CDR3 sequences, with around 18% observed a single time. Sequences were obtained from naive T cells sorted from blood. These receptors were collected from a man aged 50-60 years in good health.

The chain has TRBV12-3 or TRBV12-4 and TRBJ2-7, with D unresolved. V lost 3 bases, J lost 7 bases, and 16 bases lay in between. The CDR3 runs 14 residues. CDR3 residues: CASSFLRGVGEQYF. The CDR3 nucleotides read TGTGCCAGCAGTTTTCTGAGAGGAGTGGGGGAGCAGTACTTC.

The chain recombines TRBV12-3 or TRBV12-4 with TRBJ2-7, with D tentatively TRBD1 (6 bases). V lost 6 bases, J lost 8 bases, and 17 bases lay in between. The length of the CDR3 is 13 residues. Here the CDR3 reads CASSRGPGEKQYF. CDR3 in DNA: TGTGCCAGCAGCCGTGGGCCAGGGGAAAAGCAGTACTTC.

The table lists this clonotype with a few counts. J is TRBJ2-5 and V is TRBV9; tentatively, D is TRBD2 (6 bases). V lost 3 bases and J 3 bases, leaving 18 bases between the germline ends. The CDR3 sequence is 16 residues long. Germline-derived CDR1 and CDR2 are SGDLS and YYNGEE. The CDR3 region is CASSALDFGGEETQYF. CDR3 in DNA: TGTGCCAGCAGCGCCTTAGACTTCGGGGGAGAAGAGACCCAGTACTTC.

This clonotype was counted only a few times. The chain employs TRBV4-3 and TRBJ2-3, with D unclear. The CDR3 is 14 residues long. Germline V gene sequence: CDR1 LGHNA, CDR2 YSLEER. The V and J ends lost 0 bases and 5 bases respectively, with 9 bases between them. The CDR3 is CASSQEVGIDTQYF. The CDR3 coding sequence is TGCGCCAGCAGCCAAGAGGTGGGGATAGATACGCAGTATTTT.

This clonotype was counted many times. The chain carries TRBV29-1 and TRBJ2-7, with a weak D call TRBD2 (6 bases). CDR1 SQVTM and CDR2 ANQGSEA come from the germline V gene. The CDR3 extends over 11 amino acids. Deletions cut 5 bases from V and 3 bases from J, with 8 bases between. For the CDR3, the DNA is TGCAGCGTTAGGAGGGACTACGAGCAGTACTTC. This translates into CSVRRDYEQYF.